This T cell receptor beta chain comes out of a study of blood T cells in healthy people across ages. For this clonotype: A read error may explain this, as a much larger clone is one base away.

Through a sample-barcoded 5' primer and a J-beta primer mix, a second PCR was run for about 7 to 12 cycles. TCRdb passed the 5' RACE reads through MiXCR, listing each CDR3 protein once. The data contain under 2 million distinct CDR3 sequences, roughly 32% of them seen just once; the ten biggest clones take up around 11%. From germline, CDR1 is SEHNR and CDR2 FQNEAQ (reference sequence). The V gene lost 4 bases and the J gene lost 2 bases, with 11 bases spanning the gap. The CDR3 sequence is 14 residues long. Material for sequencing was blood. V and J are TRBV7-9 and TRBJ1-2; D is perhaps TRBD1 (5 bases). The source of this sequence is a woman in her thirties in good health. CDR3 DNA sequence: TGTGCCAGCAGCTGGGGATCAGGGAACTATGGCTACACCTTC. Translation: CASSWGSGNYGYTF.